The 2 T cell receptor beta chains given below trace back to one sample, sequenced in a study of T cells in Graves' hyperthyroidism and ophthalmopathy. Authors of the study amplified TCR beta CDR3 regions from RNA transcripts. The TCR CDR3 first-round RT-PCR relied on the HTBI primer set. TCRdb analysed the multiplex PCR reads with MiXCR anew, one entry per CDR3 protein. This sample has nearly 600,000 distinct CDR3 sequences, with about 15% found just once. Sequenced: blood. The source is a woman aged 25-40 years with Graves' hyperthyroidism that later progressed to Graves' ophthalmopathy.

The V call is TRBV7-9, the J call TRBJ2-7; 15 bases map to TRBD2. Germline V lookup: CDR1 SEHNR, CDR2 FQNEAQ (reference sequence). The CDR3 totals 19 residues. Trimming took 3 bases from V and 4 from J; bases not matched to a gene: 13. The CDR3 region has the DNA TGTGCCAGCAGCTTTCTTTTCACCGGGACTAGCGGGAGGCGGTACGAGCAGTACTTC. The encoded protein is CASSFLFTGTSGRRYEQYF.

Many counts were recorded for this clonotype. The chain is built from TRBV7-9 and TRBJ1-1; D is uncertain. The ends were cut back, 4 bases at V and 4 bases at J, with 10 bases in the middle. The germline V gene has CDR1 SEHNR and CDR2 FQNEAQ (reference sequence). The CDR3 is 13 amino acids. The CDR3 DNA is TGTGCCAGCAGCTCCCCGATGGGCACTGAAGCTTTCTTT. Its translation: CASSSPMGTEAFF.